This entry concerns a single TCR beta chain. This entry is derived from a study of CD8+CD57+ T cells in acquired aplastic anemia. V was pared by 6 bases and J by 1 base, with 19 bases between. The CDR3 is 15 amino acids. CDR1 and CDR2 (germline): DFQATT, SNEGSKA (reference sequence). According to the study, genomic DNA was the template for TCR beta VDJ and CDR3 profiling. TCRdb redid the calling of the reads with MiXCR, one entry per CDR3 protein. The sample contains 150,000 to 200,000 distinct CDR3 sequences, over 60% of which appear only once. The J gene is TRBJ2-7, the V gene TRBV20-1; maybe TRBD1 (8 bases). The sample was sorted CD4+, CD8+, or CD8+CD57+ T cells (not recorded which) from PBMCs. The receptor was derived from a human donor with severe aplastic anemia or a healthy control (not recorded which). The CDR3 DNA reads TGCAGTGCCCCCAGGGGGCGGGGAGGGTCCTACGAGCAGTACTTC. This encodes CSAPRGRGGSYEQYF.